The rows below give T cell receptor beta chains drawn from one sample of a study of sequential checkpoint blockade in melanoma. TCRdb keeps only in-frame clones here, not all; method: immunoSEQ multiplex PCR. The table lists about 19,000 clones, 73% of them singletons. Sample: tumor tissue (inferred from file names), taken from a patient given nivolumab and ipilimumab in sequence. These receptors originate from a human donor with melanoma. The CDR3 runs from the conserved cysteine through the conserved F or W. D genes are given only for firm matches. Clone sizes are given selectively: once, few, many, or a class where the clone is expanded.

>-|TRBV30|12|-|TRBJ2-7
CAWGQSDYEQYF
TGTGCCTGGGGTCAGTCGGACTACGAGCAGTACTTC
>-|TRBV6-7|13|-|TRBJ1-3
CASSDRTGNTIYF
TGTGCCAGCAGTGACAGGACGGGAAACACCATATATTTT
>-|TRBV7-6|14|TRBD1|TRBJ2-5
CASIADRNQETQYF
TGTGCCAGCATCGCGGACAGGAACCAAGAGACCCAGTACTTC
>-|TRBV19|13|-|TRBJ2-7
CASSIDQGYEQYF
TGTGCCAGTAGTATAGATCAGGGCTACGAGCAGTACTTC
>few|TRBV6-7|13|-|TRBJ2-7
CASSYSYSYQQYF
TGTGCCAGCAGTTACTCATACAGCTACCAGCAGTACTTC
>-|TRBV7-1|13|-|TRBJ1-5
CASSFGRGKAQHF
TGTGCCAGCAGTTTTGGGCGGGGTAAAGCCCAGCATTTT
>-|TRBV18|16|TRBD1|TRBJ2-2
CASSAGQGQNTGELFF
TGTGCCAGCTCTGCCGGACAGGGACAAAACACCGGGGAGCTGTTTTTT
>-|TRBV9|13|-|TRBJ2-1
CASSFIGGNEQFF
TGTGCCAGCAGCTTCATTGGGGGAAATGAGCAGTTCTTC
>few|TRBV12-5|17|TRBD2|TRBJ2-2
CASRPGLAGGNDGELFF
TGTGCTAGTAGACCGGGACTAGCGGGGGGTAATGACGGGGAGCTGTTTTTT
>-|TRBV5-1|15|-|TRBJ1-5
CASSLREGNNQPQHF
TGCGCCAGCAGTTTAAGGGAAGGAAACAATCAGCCCCAGCATTTT
>-|TRBV12-5|14|-|TRBJ1-3
CASIPYHSGNTIYF
TGTGCCAGCATCCCATATCACTCTGGAAACACCATATATTTT
>-|TRBV15|15|-|TRBJ2-1
CATSRDLGLANEQFF
TGTGCCACCAGCAGAGATCTGGGACTGGCGAATGAGCAGTTCTTC
>-|TRBV5-1|15|-|TRBJ2-7
CASRVTEGPSYEQYF
TGCGCCAGCAGGGTTACTGAGGGCCCCTCCTACGAGCAGTACTTC
>-|TRBV28|13|TRBD1|TRBJ2-5
CASSWDRGKTQYF
TGTGCCAGCAGCTGGGACAGGGGAAAGACCCAGTACTTC
>-|TRBV5-1|14|TRBD1|TRBJ1-2
CASSLEGADYGYTF
TGCGCCAGCAGCTTGGAGGGGGCGGACTATGGCTACACCTTC
>-|TRBV30|13|-|TRBJ2-3
CAWSQRASDTQYF
TGTGCCTGGAGTCAACGGGCGTCAGATACGCAGTATTTT
>-|TRBV5-1|14|TRBD1|TRBJ2-7
CASSPGTGGSEQYF
TGCGCCAGCAGCCCCGGGACAGGGGGTTCCGAGCAGTACTTC
>-|TRBV5-1|16|TRBD1|TRBJ2-7
CASSLNSGQFSYEQYF
TGCGCCAGCAGCTTGAATTCGGGACAGTTCTCCTACGAGCAGTACTTC
>-|TRBV10-2|15|TRBD1|TRBJ1-1
CASSGPGQADTEAFF
TGCGCCAGCAGTGGACCAGGACAGGCGGACACTGAAGCTTTCTTT
>-|TRBV11-3|15|TRBD1|TRBJ2-1
CASSFMGQGLNEQFF
TGTGCCAGCAGCTTTATGGGACAGGGTCTCAATGAGCAGTTCTTC
>few|TRBV29-1|14|TRBD2|TRBJ2-7
CSVRRETWAYEQYF
TGCAGCGTCCGGCGGGAGACCTGGGCCTACGAGCAGTACTTC
>once|TRBV2|19|TRBD2|TRBJ2-5
CASSESRPELAGRRETQYF
TGTGCCAGCAGTGAAAGCAGACCCGAGCTAGCGGGAAGGAGAGAGACCCAGTACTTC
>-|TRBV19|14|-|TRBJ1-1
CASSNPPGNTEAFF
TGTGCCAGTAGTAATCCCCCAGGGAACACTGAAGCTTTCTTT